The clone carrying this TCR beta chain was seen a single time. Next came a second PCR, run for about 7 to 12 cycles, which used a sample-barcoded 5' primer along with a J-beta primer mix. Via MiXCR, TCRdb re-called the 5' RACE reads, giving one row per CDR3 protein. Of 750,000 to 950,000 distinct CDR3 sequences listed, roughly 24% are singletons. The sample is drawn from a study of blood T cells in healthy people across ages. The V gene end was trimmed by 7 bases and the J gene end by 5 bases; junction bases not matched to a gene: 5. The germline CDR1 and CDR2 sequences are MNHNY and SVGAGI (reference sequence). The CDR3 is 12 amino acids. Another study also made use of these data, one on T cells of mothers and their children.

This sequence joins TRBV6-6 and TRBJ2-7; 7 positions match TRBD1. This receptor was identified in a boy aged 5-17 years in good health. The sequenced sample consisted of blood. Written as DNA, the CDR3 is TGTGCCAGCAACAGGGGTACCCACGAGCAGTACTTC. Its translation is CASNRGTHEQYF.